This TCR beta chain was captured in a study of T cells in Graves' hyperthyroidism and ophthalmopathy. This clonotype was counted between two and nine times. Germline V gene lookup returns CDR1 SNHLY and CDR2 FYNNEI. Trimming removed 1 base at V and 0 bases at J, with 7 bases between. This CDR3 is 15 amino acids long. Across 18 months, stable Graves' hyperthyroidism was marked by no progression to ophthalmopathy. Recently diagnosed hyperthyroidism of less than 2 months' duration affected patients aged 18 to 65. Clinical symptoms, serum thyroxine, TRAb, thyroid ultrasound and orbital computed tomography informed diagnoses. It was RNA transcripts that yielded the amplified TCR beta CDR3 regions. First-round RT-PCR of the TCR CDR3 relied on the HTBI primer set. MiXCR, run by TCRdb on the multiplex PCR reads, gives a single entry per CDR3 protein. The sample comprises 350,000 to 400,000 distinct CDR3 sequences, 15% of which are singletons, and approximately 30% rests with the top ten.

The rearrangement uses TRBV2 and TRBJ1-5, with D uncertain. The sequencing sample was made of blood. This TCR was recovered from a woman aged 25 to 39 with Graves' hyperthyroidism. CDR3 nucleotide sequence: TGTGCCAGCAGTGAAGGGAGGTATAGCAATCAGCCCCAGCATTTT. Translating gives CASSEGRYSNQPQHF. Based on the CDR3 plus reference TRBV2 and TRBJ1-5, the full variable domain is EPEVTQTPSHQVTQMGQEVILRCVPISNHLYFYWYRQILGQKVEFLVSFYNNEISEKSEIFDDQFSVERPDGSNFTLKIRSTKLEDSAMYFCASSEGRYSNQPQHFGDGTRLSIL.